The rows below give T cell receptor beta chains drawn from one sample of a study of blood T cell repertoires in COVID-19. Assay: immunoSEQ multiplex PCR; the TCRdb copy retains only in-frame clones and omits some. In the table there are about 100,000 clones, approximately 86% of which are singletons. The specimen was peripheral blood. Source of these receptors: a man aged 55 to 70 with acute or convalescent COVID-19. Each CDR3 is given with its conserved first and last residue. Fields, in order: V gene, D gene, J gene, clone size, CDR3 protein, CDR3 DNA. The D gene is left open where the match is weak. Expanded clones are given a class, and other clones once, few, many or no size at all.

>TRBV4-1|.|TRBJ1-5|.
CASSQDRGYNQPQHF
TGCGCCAGCAGCCAAGATCGAGGATACAATCAGCCCCAGCATTTT
>TRBV10-3|.|TRBJ1-2|.
CAISESGRDGGYTF
TGTGCCATCAGTGAGTCGGGGAGGGACGGAGGCTACACCTTC
>TRBV19|.|TRBJ1-4|.
CASTNGQFNEKLFF
TGTGCCAGTACCAATGGGCAGTTTAATGAAAAACTGTTTTTT
>TRBV19|TRBD1|TRBJ1-1|.
CASSSTGATEAFF
TGTGCCAGTAGTTCGACAGGGGCGACTGAAGCTTTCTTT
>TRBV3-1/TRBV3-2|.|TRBJ1-5|.
CASSQGALNQPQHF
TGTGCCAGCAGCCAAGGCGCACTGAATCAGCCCCAGCATTTT
>TRBV28|TRBD2|TRBJ2-4|.
CASGAGGRKNIQYF
TGTGCCAGTGGGGCGGGGGGCCGAAAAAACATTCAGTACTTC
>TRBV27|.|TRBJ1-5|.
CASSSLDQPQHF
TGTGCCAGCAGTTCTCTAGATCAGCCCCAGCATTTT
>TRBV5-4|TRBD1|TRBJ2-3|.
CASSPTDRADTQYF
TGTGCCAGCAGCCCGACCGACAGGGCAGATACGCAGTATTTT
>TRBV5-6|.|TRBJ1-3|.
CASSQDSRSGNTIYF
TGTGCCAGCAGCCAGGACAGCCGCTCTGGAAACACCATATATTTT
>TRBV5-1|TRBD2|TRBJ2-3|.
CASSPGGPGDTQYF
TGCGCCAGCAGCCCGGGGGGGCCTGGGGATACGCAGTATTTT
>TRBV2|TRBD1|TRBJ2-3|.
CASRADRGPDTQYF
TGTGCCAGCAGAGCGGACAGGGGTCCCGATACGCAGTATTTT
>TRBV12-3/TRBV12-4|.|TRBJ1-2|.
CASRTTGSYGYTF
TGTGCCAGCAGGACAACAGGGAGCTATGGCTACACCTTC
>TRBV14|TRBD2|TRBJ2-2|.
CATRTSANTGELFF
TGTGCCACCCGGACTAGCGCGAACACCGGGGAGCTGTTTTTT
>TRBV6-2/TRBV6-3|TRBD2|TRBJ2-3|.
CASSYSGSGGLTDTQYF
TGTGCCAGCAGTTACTCGGGTAGCGGGGGGCTCACAGATACGCAGTATTTT
>TRBV5-1|TRBD2|TRBJ2-1|.
CASSHTSGSLSLYNEQFF
TGCGCCAGCAGCCACACTAGCGGGAGTCTTTCATTATACAATGAGCAGTTCTTC
>TRBV15|.|TRBJ1-2|.
CATSRERLLYGYTF
TGTGCCACCAGCAGGGAAAGACTCCTCTATGGCTACACCTTC
>TRBV5-4|.|TRBJ1-2|.
CASSLALDSTFYGYTF
TGTGCCAGCAGCTTGGCCCTGGACAGCACATTCTATGGCTACACCTTC
>TRBV7-2|.|TRBJ2-1|few
CASSSGGVSYNEQFF
TGTGCCAGCAGCTCGGGCGGGGTCTCCTACAATGAGCAGTTCTTC
>TRBV2|TRBD1|TRBJ1-2|.
CASSADRANYGYTF
TGTGCCAGCAGTGCGGACAGGGCTAACTATGGCTACACCTTC
>TRBV4-1|.|TRBJ1-6|few
CASSQDRGSSYNSPLHF
TGCGCCAGCAGCCAAGATAGGGGGAGCTCCTATAATTCACCCCTCCACTTT
>TRBV7-6|TRBD1|TRBJ2-5|.
CASSLVRTGGRETQYF
TGTGCCAGCAGCTTAGTCCGGACAGGGGGGAGGGAGACCCAGTACTTC
>TRBV10-3|.|TRBJ1-3|.
CAISVNWAPPTSDSGNTIYF
TGTGCCATCAGTGTGAACTGGGCGCCTCCGACTAGTGACTCTGGAAACACCATATATTTT
>TRBV29-1|.|TRBJ2-7|.
CSVGEGHEQYF
TGCAGCGTTGGTGAGGGCCACGAGCAGTACTTC
>TRBV5-4|TRBD1|TRBJ1-2|.
CASSPRDRANYGYTF
TGTGCCAGCAGCCCCCGGGACAGGGCCAACTATGGCTACACCTTC
>TRBV5-1|.|TRBJ1-2|.
CASSLGSGIRESYTF
TGCGCCAGCAGCTTGGGTAGCGGGATCCGGGAGAGCTACACCTTC
>TRBV6-6|.|TRBJ2-1|.
CASSPVNEQFF
TGTGCCAGCAGCCCGGTTAATGAGCAGTTCTTC
>TRBV9|TRBD1|TRBJ2-7|.
CASSVGGQGGAEQYF
TGTGCCAGCAGCGTAGGGGGACAGGGGGGTGCCGAGCAGTACTTC
>TRBV19|.|TRBJ1-2|.
CASSPQTGPGLGYGYTF
TGTGCCAGTAGTCCACAGACAGGACCTGGTCTAGGCTATGGCTACACCTTC
>TRBV10-2|.|TRBJ1-5|.
CASSVVGNQPQHF
TGCGCCAGCAGTGTGGTAGGCAATCAGCCCCAGCATTTT
>TRBV11-2|.|TRBJ2-3|.
CASSFNFEGGTDTQYF
TGTGCCAGCAGCTTTAATTTTGAGGGGGGCACAGATACGCAGTATTTT
>TRBV7-2|.|TRBJ2-2|few
CASSKTGTKLHTGELFF
TGTGCCAGCAGTAAAACGGGAACCAAGCTCCACACCGGGGAGCTGTTTTTT
>TRBV11-2|TRBD1|TRBJ2-3|.
CASSSTGEGVDTQYF
TGTGCCAGCAGCTCAACAGGGGAAGGGGTAGATACGCAGTATTTT
>TRBV27|TRBD2|TRBJ2-5|.
CASSSAGDQETQYF
TGTGCCAGCAGTTCCGCGGGGGATCAAGAGACCCAGTACTTC
>TRBV4-2|TRBD1|TRBJ1-1|.
CASSQETGLNTEAFF
TGTGCCAGCAGCCAAGAGACAGGGCTGAACACTGAAGCTTTCTTT
>TRBV5-1|TRBD1|TRBJ1-1|.
CASRPGQGATEAFF
TGCGCCAGCAGGCCGGGACAGGGGGCCACTGAAGCTTTCTTT
>TRBV30|TRBD1|TRBJ1-2|.
CAWSRTGWDSGYTF
TGTGCCTGGAGTCGGACAGGGTGGGATAGTGGCTACACCTTC
>TRBV3-1/TRBV3-2|.|TRBJ2-7|.
CASSQGTGRGYEQYF
TGTGCCAGCAGCCAAGGGACAGGGAGGGGATACGAGCAGTACTTC
>TRBV2|.|TRBJ1-5|.
CASSEALGGLWPQHF
TGTGCCAGCAGTGAAGCGCTGGGAGGGCTTTGGCCCCAGCATTTT
>TRBV27|TRBD2|TRBJ2-1|.
CASSSPRESRVNEQFF
TGTGCCAGCAGTTCTCCGCGGGAGTCTCGGGTCAATGAGCAGTTCTTC
>TRBV7-2|.|TRBJ1-1|.
CASSLLGGTEAFF
TGTGCCAGCAGCTTATTGGGGGGGACTGAAGCTTTCTTT
>TRBV27|TRBD1|TRBJ2-7|once
CASSSGTVSYEQYF
TGTGCCAGCAGTTCCGGGACAGTGAGCTACGAGCAGTACTTC
>TRBV9|.|TRBJ2-6|.
CASSVGGAGANVLTF
TGTGCCAGCAGCGTAGGGGGCGCTGGGGCCAACGTCCTGACTTTC
>TRBV19|TRBD1|TRBJ1-6|.
CASSVAATGSPLHF
TGTGCCAGTAGTGTCGCTGCGACAGGGTCACCCCTCCACTTT
>TRBV7-9|TRBD1|TRBJ1-2|.
CASSLAPDRTYGYTF
TGTGCCAGCAGCTTAGCCCCGGACAGGACCTATGGCTACACCTTC
>TRBV9|TRBD1|TRBJ1-1|.
CASSTGTGVTEAFF
TGTGCCAGCAGCACCGGGACAGGGGTTACTGAAGCTTTCTTT
>TRBV6-1|TRBD1|TRBJ1-2|.
CASSDFGQGFMGYTF
TGTGCCAGCAGTGATTTCGGACAGGGGTTTATGGGCTACACCTTC
>TRBV11-3|TRBD2|TRBJ2-3|.
CASSSGTSRDTDTQYF
TGTGCCAGCAGCTCCGGGACTAGCCGAGACACAGATACGCAGTATTTT